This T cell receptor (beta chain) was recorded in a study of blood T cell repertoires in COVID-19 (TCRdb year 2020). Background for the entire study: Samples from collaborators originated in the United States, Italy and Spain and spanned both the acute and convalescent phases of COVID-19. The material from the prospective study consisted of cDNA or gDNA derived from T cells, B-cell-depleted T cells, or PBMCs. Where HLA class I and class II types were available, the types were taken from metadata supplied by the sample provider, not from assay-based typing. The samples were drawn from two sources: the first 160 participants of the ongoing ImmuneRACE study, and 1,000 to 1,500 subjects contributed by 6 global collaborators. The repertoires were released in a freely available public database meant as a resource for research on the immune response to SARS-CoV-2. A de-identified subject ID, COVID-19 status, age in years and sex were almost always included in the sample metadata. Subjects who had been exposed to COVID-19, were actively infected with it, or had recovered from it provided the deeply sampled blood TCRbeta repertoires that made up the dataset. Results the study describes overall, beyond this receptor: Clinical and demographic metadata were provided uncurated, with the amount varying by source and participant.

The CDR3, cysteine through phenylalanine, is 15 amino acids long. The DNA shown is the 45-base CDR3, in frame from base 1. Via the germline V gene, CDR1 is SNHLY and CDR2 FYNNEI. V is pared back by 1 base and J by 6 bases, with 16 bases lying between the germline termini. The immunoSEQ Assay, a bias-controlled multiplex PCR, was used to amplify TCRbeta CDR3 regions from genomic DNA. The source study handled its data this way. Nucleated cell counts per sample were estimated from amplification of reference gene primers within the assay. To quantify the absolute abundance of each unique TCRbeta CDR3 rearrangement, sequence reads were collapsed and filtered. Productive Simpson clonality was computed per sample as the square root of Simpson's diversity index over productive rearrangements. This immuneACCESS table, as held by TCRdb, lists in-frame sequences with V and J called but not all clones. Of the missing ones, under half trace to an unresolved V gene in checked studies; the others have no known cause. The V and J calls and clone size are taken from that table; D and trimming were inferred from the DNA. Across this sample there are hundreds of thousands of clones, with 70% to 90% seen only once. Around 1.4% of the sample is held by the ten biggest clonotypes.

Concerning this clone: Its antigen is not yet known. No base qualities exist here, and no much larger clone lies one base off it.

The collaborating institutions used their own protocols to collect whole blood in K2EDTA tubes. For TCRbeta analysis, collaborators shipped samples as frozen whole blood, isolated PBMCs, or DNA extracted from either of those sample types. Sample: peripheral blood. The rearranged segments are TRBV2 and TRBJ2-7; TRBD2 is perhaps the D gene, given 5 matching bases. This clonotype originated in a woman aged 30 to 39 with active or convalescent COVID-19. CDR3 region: CASSEVGSFLGEQYF. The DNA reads TGTGCCAGCAGTGAAGTAGGGAGTTTCCTCGGCGAGCAGTACTTC.